The present T cell receptor (beta chain) was sequenced within a study of cytomegalovirus exposure and HLA in healthy donors. This PCR relied on a set of 60 Vbeta primers and 13 Jbeta primers. Sequenced by immunoSEQ multiplex PCR; TCRdb stores in-frame clones only, minus some. The table includes 120,000 or so clones, roughly 82% detected once. V was clipped by 4 bases and J by 5 bases, with 15 bases between them. Germline CDR1 and CDR2: SGHNT and YENEEA. The CDR3 totals 14 residues. The chain combines TRBV11-3 with TRBJ2-7, with D possibly matching TRBD2 (6 bases). The sample taken for sequencing was PBMCs. The clonotype originates from a man between 18 and 29 years old in good health and CMV-seropositive. CDR3 sequence reads: CASSSPAGRHEQYF. For the CDR3, the DNA is TGTGCCAGCAGCTCACCGGCGGGGCGACACGAGCAGTACTTC.